These T cell receptor beta chains were read from a single sample in a study of beta chain features in type 1 diabetes. Clones were read by immunoSEQ multiplex PCR, and TCRdb kept only the in-frame ones, dropping some. The repertoire holds a few hundred thousand clones, with about 16% as singletons. The sequenced sample was naive CD4+ T cells from blood. These receptors all stem from a woman between 18 and 29 years old in good health. Each CDR3 is given with its conserved first and last residue. A D gene is named only where the DNA matches it firmly. Some rows have no size entry. The others give once, few or many, or a class for an expanded clone.

D	size	V	J	DNA	CDR3
TRBD2	-	TRBV13	TRBJ2-1	TGTGCCAGCAGCTTAGGCCTAAGGGGACTAGCGGTCAATGAGCAGTTCTTC	CASSLGLRGLAVNEQFF
-	few	TRBV29-1	TRBJ2-1	TGCAGCGTTGATCCCGGGAGCCACAATGAGCAGTTCTTC	CSVDPGSHNEQFF
TRBD1	few	TRBV11-2	TRBJ2-5	TGTGCCAGCAGCTTTACAGGGGAAGAGACCCAGTACTTC	CASSFTGEETQYF
TRBD1	few	TRBV7-9	TRBJ2-7	TGTGCCAGCAGCTTAGGGGACAGGGTCTTCGACGAGCAGTACTTC	CASSLGDRVFDEQYF
-	-	TRBV2	TRBJ2-1	TGTGCCAGCAGTCCACAGGGCAATGAGCAGTTCTTC	CASSPQGNEQFF
-	-	TRBV30	TRBJ1-5	TGTGCCTGGAGTGATTGGCAGGGGAGCAATCAGCCCCAGCATTTT	CAWSDWQGSNQPQHF
TRBD1	-	TRBV7-9	TRBJ1-2	TGTGCCAGCAGCGCTGGACAGGGGGCTATTGGCTACACCTTC	CASSAGQGAIGYTF
TRBD2	-	TRBV4-1	TRBJ2-7	TGCGCCAGCAGCCTAAGACTAGCGGGAGGCTACGAGCAGTACTTC	CASSLRLAGGYEQYF
TRBD2	few	TRBV29-1	TRBJ2-1	TGCAGCGCCGCAGGACTAGCAAGCTCCTACAATGAGCAGTTCTTC	CSAAGLASSYNEQFF
TRBD2	few	TRBV29-1	TRBJ2-2	TGCAGCGTTGAGCGGGGGAGGGGTACCGGGGAGCTGTTTTTT	CSVERGRGTGELFF
TRBD1	-	TRBV20-1	TRBJ1-2	TGCAGTGCTGACAGGGTCTATGGCTACACCTTC	CSADRVYGYTF
-	few	TRBV14	TRBJ1-1	TGTGCCAGCAGCCTGGTGGGGGGTGAAGCTTTCTTT	CASSLVGGEAFF
-	-	TRBV30	TRBJ2-7	TGTGCCTGGAGCTCCCTCCTCGAGCAGTACTTC	CAWSSLLEQYF
TRBD1	-	TRBV28	TRBJ2-7	TGTGCCAGCAGTTTGGGACAGACCTACGAGCAGTACTTC	CASSLGQTYEQYF
TRBD2	-	TRBV9	TRBJ2-1	TGTGCCAGCAGCGCCACGCAGACTAGCCAGAGCTCCTACAATGAGCAGTTCTTC	CASSATQTSQSSYNEQFF
-	-	TRBV28	TRBJ2-1	TGTGCCAGTGGCGGGACCCCGGGGTACAATGAGCAGTTCTTC	CASGGTPGYNEQFF
-	-	TRBV19	TRBJ1-2	TGTGCCAGTACCTCGCCGCAGGGGAACTATGGCTACACCTTC	CASTSPQGNYGYTF
-	-	TRBV30	TRBJ1-5	TGTGCCTGGAGTCGGGGTAATAGCAATCAGCCCCAGCATTTT	CAWSRGNSNQPQHF
-	-	TRBV14	TRBJ1-5	TGTGCCAGCAGCCAAGATCTATTGGACAGAGGGTATCAGCCCCAGCATTTT	CASSQDLLDRGYQPQHF
-	-	TRBV27	TRBJ2-5	TGTGCCAGCAGTTTCAACAGGGAAGTCTCTCCGTACTTC	CASSFNREVSPYF
-	few	TRBV29-1	TRBJ1-2	TGCAGCGTTGAAGATCTAGGCGCCCGACGGGGCTACACCTTC	CSVEDLGARRGYTF
-	-	TRBV11-1	TRBJ1-2	TGTGCCAGCAGCTCACATACAGCTAACTATGGCTACACCTTC	CASSSHTANYGYTF
-	few	TRBV11-2	TRBJ2-3	TGTGCCAGCCGACAGACTAGCACAGATACGCAGTATTTT	CASRQTSTDTQYF
TRBD1	-	TRBV5-4	TRBJ1-2	TGTGCCAGCAGCCTTAGGACAGGGGGTGACTATGGCTACACCTTC	CASSLRTGGDYGYTF
-	-	TRBV19	TRBJ2-5	TGTGCCAGTAGTATAGTGATGGGACTCGGGAGAGAGACCCAGTACTTC	CASSIVMGLGRETQYF
-	few	TRBV7-2	TRBJ2-5	TGTGCCAGCAGCTCTACGACTCGCAGAGATGGTTACTTC	CASSSTTRRDGYF
-	few	TRBV29-1	TRBJ2-7	TGCAGCGTACCACTGGGGGGGCTCTCCTACGAGCAGTACTTC	CSVPLGGLSYEQYF
-	-	TRBV28	TRBJ2-1	TGTGCCAGCAGTTCTCCAGGGGTCAATGAGCAGTTCTTC	CASSSPGVNEQFF
-	-	TRBV2	TRBJ2-3	TGTGCCAGCAGTGCCGGGACTAGCACAGATACGCAGTATTTT	CASSAGTSTDTQYF
TRBD1	few	TRBV5-4	TRBJ1-2	TGTGCCAGCAGCTCCGGGACAGTCTATGGCTACACCTTC	CASSSGTVYGYTF
TRBD2	-	TRBV7-3	TRBJ2-5	TGTGCCAGCAGCTTAAGGAGGCGCGGGAGGGAACAAGAGACCCAGTACTTC	CASSLRRRGREQETQYF
TRBD1	-	TRBV28	TRBJ2-7	TGTGCCAGCAGTTCACCCCACCCGGACAGGGCCTCCTACGAGCAGTACTTC	CASSSPHPDRASYEQYF
-	-	TRBV5-6	TRBJ2-6	TGTGCCAGCAGGTATGGATGGACTTCTGGGGCCAACGTCCTGACTTTC	CASRYGWTSGANVLTF
-	few	TRBV3-1/TRBV3-2	TRBJ1-5	TGTGCCACCCCTACCCAGCATTTT	CATPTQHF
-	-	TRBV9	TRBJ2-1	TGTGCCAGCAGCCCTAACCAGGGGTATGGCCTCAATGAGCAGTTCTTC	CASSPNQGYGLNEQFF
TRBD1	-	TRBV7-3	TRBJ2-5	TGTGCCAGCAGCCTCCTCGCCACCGGAGGAAGGGGGCAGGAGACCCAGTACTTC	CASSLLATGGRGQETQYF
-	-	TRBV18	TRBJ2-4	TGTGCCAGCTCACAGCTGGGCAGTACAGCCAAAAACATTCAGTACTTC	CASSQLGSTAKNIQYF
TRBD2	-	TRBV10-2	TRBJ2-1	TGCGCCAGCAGGTTAGCGGGAGTTTTGGCCAATGAGCAGTTCTTC	CASRLAGVLANEQFF
TRBD1	-	TRBV5-4	TRBJ2-7	TGTGCCAGCAGCCGACCGACAGGGCTGGGGGAGCAGTACTTC	CASSRPTGLGEQYF
-	-	TRBV9	TRBJ2-1	TGTGCCAGCAGCGTGACGGGGTCAACCTACAATGAGCAGTTCTTC	CASSVTGSTYNEQFF
-	-	TRBV13	TRBJ2-7	TGTGCCAGCAGCTACAGGGTGGAGTGGCAGTACTTC	CASSYRVEWQYF
-	-	TRBV25-1	TRBJ1-5	TGTGCCAGCAGTGAAAGGGGGACAAGGGCCAATCAGCCCCAGCATTTT	CASSERGTRANQPQHF
TRBD2	-	TRBV9	TRBJ2-5	TGTGCCAGCAACGGGGCGGGGGGAGAGACCCAGTACTTC	CASNGAGGETQYF
-	-	TRBV29-1	TRBJ1-1	TGCAGCGCCGCTGGGCGACGGAACACTGAAGCTTTCTTT	CSAAGRRNTEAFF
-	few	TRBV29-1	TRBJ1-1	TGCAGCGTTGGAACATGGAACACTGAAGCTTTCTTT	CSVGTWNTEAFF
TRBD1	-	TRBV9	TRBJ2-7	TGTGCCAGCAGCCCCCGGGACAGGACCTACGAGCAGTACTTC	CASSPRDRTYEQYF
-	few	TRBV10-3	TRBJ2-7	TGTGCCATCAGGAGGGAGGACGAGCAGTACTTC	CAIRREDEQYF
TRBD2	-	TRBV5-1	TRBJ2-5	TGCGCCAGCAGCTTGTCTCTAGCGGCTCTCTCAGCGGAGACCCAGTACTTC	CASSLSLAALSAETQYF
TRBD1	few	TRBV11-2	TRBJ2-5	TGTGCCAGCAGCTACAGGGGAGAGACCCAGTACTTC	CASSYRGETQYF
-	-	TRBV19	TRBJ2-3	TGTGCCAGTAAGCGGATGCCCACAGATACGCAGTATTTT	CASKRMPTDTQYF
TRBD1	few	TRBV20-1	TRBJ2-1	TGCAGTTCTCACCCTACAGGGGAAATGTTCTTC	CSSHPTGEMFF
-	-	TRBV30	TRBJ2-7	TGTGCCTGGAGTCCCAGGGTCGGCGAGCAGTACTTC	CAWSPRVGEQYF
TRBD1	-	TRBV6-5	TRBJ2-7	TGTGCCAGCAGTTACTCGAGGGACAGCTCCTACGAGCAGTACTTC	CASSYSRDSSYEQYF
TRBD2	-	TRBV30	TRBJ2-7	TGTGCCTGGTTTGGACGGGACCCGACTGGGGGGGGATACGAGCAGTACTTC	CAWFGRDPTGGGYEQYF
TRBD2	-	TRBV2	TRBJ2-3	TGTGCCAGCAGGCCCCTAGCGGGAAACCCCGATACGCAGTATTTT	CASRPLAGNPDTQYF
-	few	TRBV29-1	TRBJ2-2	TGCAGCGTCTTCGTCCTGAACACCGGGGAGCTGTTTTTT	CSVFVLNTGELFF
TRBD1	-	TRBV7-8	TRBJ2-5	TGTGCCAGCAGCGAGGACAGGGGCCTAGGGACCAAAACCCAGTACTTC	CASSEDRGLGTKTQYF
-	-	TRBV6-5	TRBJ2-7	TGTGCCAGCAGTTACCGGCGCGGCTACGAGCAGTACTTC	CASSYRRGYEQYF
TRBD1	-	TRBV10-3	TRBJ2-3	TGTGCCATCAGCAGACAGGGTGACACAGATACGCAGTATTTT	CAISRQGDTDTQYF